This T cell receptor beta chain stems from a study of spatial heterogeneity in lung cancer. TCRdb processed the 5' RACE reads anew with MiXCR; each CDR3 protein has one entry. The sample carries roughly 48,000 distinct CDR3 sequences, approximately 5% recorded once. This clonotype was counted ten times or more. Its specificity is unknown. Time point specified: sample taken at primary tumor resection. Without sorting, whole RNA was sequenced from tumor, nontumor lung or frozen PBMC. The study's findings and limits: At tumor resection, ubiquitous expanded TCRs were detected in blood more often than later.

V was clipped by 5 bases and J by 4 bases, with 11 bases between them. CDR3 length equals 13 residues. The germline CDR1 and CDR2 sequences are MNHNS and SASEGT. This clonotype was sampled from a male donor with early-stage non-small cell lung cancer. The specimen was PBMCs, collected at surgery. This sequence joins TRBV6-1 and TRBJ1-2; D unclear. The CDR3 coding sequence is TGTGCCAGCAGTAACGGGCCTCTCTATGGCTACACCTTC. This gives the protein CASSNGPLYGYTF.